This passage covers 27 T cell receptor beta chains from one sample sequenced in a study of metastatic and nonmetastatic thyroid tumors. MiXCR was used by TCRdb to re-call the PCR reads. The profile shows about 26,000 clones, more than 25% of them singletons. Before thyroid surgery, none of the patients had received any treatment. The sample consisted of blood. The receptors were gathered from a female donor with papillary thyroid cancer or a benign thyroid nodule (not recorded which). Some clones in this sample may be carry-over from other donors' samples.

The CDR3 reads CSARGGLAGWGETQYF. CDR3 bases: TGCAGTGCTAGAGGGGGACTAGCGGGATGGGGAGAGACCCAGTACTTC. The genes are TRBV20-1 and TRBJ2-5; 13 nucleotides match TRBD2. The CDR3 length is 16 residues. With V trimmed by 1 base and J by 4 bases, 6 bases remained unmatched. Germline V gives CDR1 DFQATT, CDR2 SNEGSKA (reference sequence).

This sequence joins TRBV28 and TRBJ1-3; D remains ambiguous. Germline CDR1 is MDHEN and CDR2 is SYDVKM. V lost 4 bases to trimming and J lost 4 bases, with 17 bases between them. CDR3 length: 16 residues. This CDR3 reads CASSSPNIASGNTIYF. CDR3 DNA: TGTGCCAGCAGTTCGCCCAACATAGCCTCAGGAAACACCATATATTTT.

A word on this clone: One end of the junction fails to match germline, which may point to a read error. The rearrangement uses TRBV19 and TRBJ1-5; possibly TRBD1 for D (6 bases). The CDR3 is 15 amino acids. Germline V CDR1 and CDR2: LNHDA, SQIVND (reference sequence). The CDR3 protein is CASSMEDSGAQPQHF. The CDR3, as DNA: TGTGCCAGCAGTATGGAGGACAGTGGAGCGCAGCCCCAGCATTTT.

This clone was recorded a few times. V usage is TRBV5-6 and J usage is TRBJ2-7, with D unresolved. This CDR3 contains 15 residues. CDR1 and CDR2 from the germline V gene are SGHDT and YYEEEE. The V gene lost 0 bases and the J gene lost 2 bases, with 12 bases spanning the gap. The DNA of the CDR3 is TGTGCCAGCAGCTTGGCCTATATAGGGACCTACGAGCAGTACTTC. The encoded protein is CASSLAYIGTYEQYF.

At least ten counts were recorded for this clone. CDR3 protein: CASSDRAEPNEQFF. Here the CDR3 DNA reads TGTGCCAGCAGTGATAGGGCAGAGCCCAATGAGCAGTTCTTC. The genes are TRBV6-1 and TRBJ2-1; no clear D gene. V dropped 3 bases and J dropped 6 bases, with 12 bases sitting between them. Germline V gives CDR1 MNHNS, CDR2 SASEGT. The CDR3 extends over 14 amino acids.

A word on this clone: This sample also contains other DNA sequences that code for the same CDR3. The chain couples TRBV15 to TRBJ2-3; a possible D gene is TRBD2 (5 bases). Germline V gene sequence: CDR1 LNHNV, CDR2 YYDKDF (reference sequence). Trimming took off 0 bases at V and 2 bases at J, with 21 bases between the two ends. The CDR3 is 19 amino acids. CDR3 in amino acids: CATSRDLSGSETLTDTQYF. The CDR3 nucleotides are TGTGCCACCAGCAGAGATCTGAGCGGTAGCGAAACCCTCACAGATACGCAGTATTTT.

This clone is medium-sized within its sample. V gene TRBV11-2 combines with J gene TRBJ1-2, with 9 bases identical to TRBD1. Germline values: CDR1 SGHAT, CDR2 FQNNGV. The length of the CDR3 is 15 residues. The V gene end was trimmed by 5 bases and the J gene end by 5 bases; junction bases not matched to a gene: 9. The CDR3 nucleotides are TGTGCCAGCAGCGGACGGGACAGGGATTTGTATGGCTACACCTTC. This encodes CASSGRDRDLYGYTF.

This chain connects TRBV19 to TRBJ2-7, with 8 bases matching TRBD2. The CDR3 is 18 amino acids. The V and J ends lost 3 bases and 0 bases, in that order; junction bases with no gene match: 13. In germline, CDR1 is LNHDA, CDR2 SQIVND (reference sequence). The DNA of the CDR3 is TGTGCCAGTAGTATGGGGATTGGAGCGGGAGCGACCTCCTACGAGCAGTACTTC. Translated: CASSMGIGAGATSYEQYF.

This clone was counted only a few times. The V call is TRBV5-1, the J call TRBJ1-1, with TRBD1 as a possible D gene (5 bases). The germline V gene has CDR1 SGHRS and CDR2 YFSETQ. The V and J ends lost 0 bases and 2 bases respectively, with 11 bases between them. CDR3 size: 15 residues. Written as DNA, the CDR3 is TGCGCCAGCAGCTTGGCGCGGGGCTTTAACACTGAAGCTTTCTTT. Residues: CASSLARGFNTEAFF. The variable domain in full, with the rest retrieved from reference TRBV5-1 and TRBJ1-1, is KAGVTQTPRYLIKTRGQQVTLSCSPISGHRSVSWYQQTPGQGLQFLFEYFSETQRNKGNFPGRFSGRQFSNSRSEMNVSTLELGDSALYLCASSLARGFNTEAFFGQGTRLTVV.

This clone was observed many times. The rearrangement links TRBV7-2 to TRBJ1-2, with D possibly matching TRBD1 (5 bases). V shed 5 bases and J shed 0 bases, with 13 bases lying between them. The CDR3 extends over 15 amino acids. The germline V gene has CDR1 SGHTA and CDR2 FQGNSA. The CDR3: CASSQRQIANYGYTF. The DNA for the CDR3 is TGTGCCAGCAGCCAAAGACAGATAGCTAACTATGGCTACACCTTC.

In DNA form, the CDR3 reads TGCAGTGCTGACAGTGGAGAGGAGACCCAGTACTTC. This encodes CSADSGEETQYF. The chain is built from TRBV20-1 and TRBJ2-5; possible D gene TRBD1, 5 bases. CDR3 size: 12 residues. V was cut by 5 bases and J by 5 bases, with 12 bases left in between. The V gene's germline CDR1 is DFQATT and CDR2 SNEGSKA (reference sequence).

As DNA, the CDR3 is TGTGCCAGCAGTCTCAGCGCTGAAGCTTTCTTT. Translation: CASSLSAEAFF. This sequence joins TRBV12-3 or TRBV12-4 and TRBJ1-1, with unresolved D. This CDR3 comprises 11 residues. Trimming stripped 5 bases from V and 6 bases from J, with 7 bases between.

This clone was seen ten or more times. The V call is TRBV9, the J call TRBJ2-2, with 14 bases identical to TRBD2. J lost 0 bases, V lost 3 bases, and 4 bases had no gene match. From germline, CDR1 is SGDLS and CDR2 YYNGEE. The CDR3 covers 18 residues. The CDR3 protein is CASSATSGRATNTGELFF. CDR3 nucleotide sequence: TGTGCCAGCAGCGCGACTAGCGGGAGGGCCACGAACACCGGGGAGCTGTTTTTT.

The chain links TRBV18 to TRBJ1-6, with D tentatively TRBD1 (6 bases). This CDR3 is built from 14 residues. Germline assignment: CDR1 KGHSH and CDR2 LQKENI. V shed 1 base and J shed 9 bases, with 10 bases lying between them. The CDR3 nucleotides are TGTGCCAGCTCACCACTAGGAGGGGGTTCACCCCTCCACTTT. Translated, it gives CASSPLGGGSPLHF.

This clone occurred many times. The junction departs from the called germline gene at one end, perhaps through a read error. At the DNA level, this CDR3 is encoded by other sequences in the same sample as well. This chain joins TRBV25-1 and TRBJ1-3; D not resolved. Per the germline V gene, CDR1 is MGHDK and CDR2 is SYGVNS. The CDR3 consists of 16 residues. The CDR3 DNA reads TGTGCCAGCAGTGAAGGCACTGCCTCGAGTGGAAATACCATATATTTT. It encodes CASSEGTASSGNTIYF.

This clone was detected many times. The chain recombines TRBV7-9 with TRBJ2-1, with D unresolved. Germline V gene data show CDR1 as SEHNR and CDR2 as FQNEAQ (reference sequence). This CDR3 contains 14 residues. V gave up 3 bases and J gave up 4 bases, with 10 bases separating them. The CDR3 sequence: CASSFGRSYNEQFF. DNA of the CDR3: TGTGCCAGCAGCTTTGGTAGGTCTTACAATGAGCAGTTCTTC.

This clone has a count of ten or more. The chain has TRBV2 and TRBJ2-1; TRBD1 matches 9 bases. V lost 7 bases, J lost 7 bases, and 8 bases stayed unmatched. This CDR3 spans 14 amino acids. Germline loops: CDR1 SNHLY, CDR2 FYNNEI. The CDR3 is CASKQGAGRNEQFF. The CDR3 DNA reads as TGTGCCAGCAAACAGGGGGCTGGCCGGAATGAGCAGTTCTTC.

This clone was found many times. The chain has TRBV18 and TRBJ2-1; D ambiguous. V lost 4 bases, J lost 3 bases, and 10 bases lay in between. The CDR3 consists of 14 residues. Germline V lookup: CDR1 KGHSH, CDR2 LQKENI. CDR3: CASSRVSHYNEQFF. The CDR3 coding sequence is TGTGCCAGCTCACGGGTTTCTCACTACAATGAGCAGTTCTTC. The whole variable domain, filled in from reference TRBV18 and TRBJ2-1, reads NAGVMQNPRHLVRRRGQEARLRCSPMKGHSHVYWYRQLPEEGLKFMVYLQKENIIDESGMPKERFSAEFPKEGPSILRIQQVVRGDSAAYFCASSRVSHYNEQFFGPGTRLTVL.

This chain joins TRBV30 and TRBJ1-1; no clear D. This CDR3 contains 14 residues. Germline lookup yields CDR1 GTSNPN and CDR2 SVGIG (reference sequence). The V end lost 2 bases, the J end lost 1 base, and 11 bases lay between the germline ends. This CDR3 is CAWSPDGRNTEAFF. CDR3 sequence (DNA): TGTGCCTGGAGTCCCGACGGCCGGAACACTGAAGCTTTCTTT.

This clone came up many times. This chain joins TRBV28 and TRBJ2-4, with D possibly called TRBD1 or TRBD2 (5 bases each). The CDR3 sequence is 15 residues long. Germline values: CDR1 MDHEN, CDR2 SYDVKM. Trimming cost V 6 bases and J 2 bases, with 14 bases left between them. CDR3 sequence reads: CASSDSGHSKNIQYF. In nucleotides, the CDR3 is TGTGCCAGCAGCGATTCGGGGCATTCCAAAAACATTCAGTACTTC.

Relative to its sample, this clone is medium-sized. The V call is TRBV12-3 or TRBV12-4, the J call TRBJ1-5, with a possible D match to TRBD1 (5 bases). Trimming removed 5 bases at V and 3 bases at J, with 14 bases between. CDR3 size: 15 residues. CDR3 amino acids: CASSQEAGNNQPQHF. DNA of the CDR3: TGTGCCAGCAGTCAGGAGGCAGGGAACAATCAGCCCCAGCATTTT.

By sample share, this clone is medium-sized. CDR3 protein: CAWSVDGFSYEQYF. The CDR3, as DNA: TGTGCCTGGAGTGTCGACGGGTTCTCCTACGAGCAGTACTTC. The rearrangement joins TRBV30 to TRBJ2-7; D is uncertain. The V gene lost 0 bases and the J gene lost 0 bases, with 9 bases spanning the gap. There are 14 residues in the CDR3. Looked up from germline, CDR1 is GTSNPN and CDR2 is SVGIG (reference sequence).

V usage is TRBV20-1 and J usage is TRBJ1-1; 10 nucleotides agree with TRBD1. V shed 3 bases, J shed 3 bases, and the junction held 10 bases outside the gene matches. The V gene's germline CDR1 is DFQATT and CDR2 SNEGSKA (reference sequence). The CDR3 totals 16 residues. CDR3 residues: CSARSGDRGQYTEAFF. The CDR3 nucleotides read TGCAGTGCTAGGTCTGGGGACAGGGGACAGTACACTGAAGCTTTCTTT.

Judged by abundance, this clone is medium-sized (0.01 to 0.1%). This chain links TRBV28 with TRBJ1-2, with 9 bases that match TRBD1. CDR1 is MDHEN, CDR2 SYDVKM, per germline. The J segment lost 13 bases and the V segment lost 6 bases, leaving 9 bases of the junction unmatched. This CDR3 spans 12 amino acids. CDR3 in amino acids: CASSPPTDRGTF. The CDR3 DNA is TGTGCCAGCAGCCCTCCCACGGACAGGGGCACCTTC.

This clone is termed medium-sized (0.01 to 0.1%). The chain links TRBV25-1 to TRBJ1-6; the D is unclear. Trimming removed 4 bases at V and 7 bases at J, with 5 bases between. This CDR3 has 12 amino acids. CDR1 is MGHDK and CDR2 is SYGVNS in the germline V gene. Here the CDR3 reads CASSVRNSPLHF. The CDR3 region has the DNA TGTGCCAGCAGTGTAAGGAATTCACCCCTCCACTTT.

This clone was observed at least ten times. The rearrangement joins TRBV20-1 to TRBJ2-3, with TRBD2 matching over 9 bases. J was trimmed by 0 bases and V by 5 bases; bases with no gene match: 3. The germline V gene encodes CDR1 DFQATT and CDR2 SNEGSKA (reference sequence). The CDR3 extends over 14 amino acids. CDR3 in amino acids: CSAETSGSTDTQYF. CDR3 DNA: TGCAGTGCTGAAACTAGCGGGAGCACAGATACGCAGTATTTT.

This clone is medium-sized. The CDR3 sequence is CASSKGRHGYTF. DNA of the CDR3: TGTGCCAGTAGTAAAGGACGCCATGGCTACACCTTC. The chain joins TRBV19 to TRBJ1-2; unclear D gene. Germline CDR1 reads LNHDA; CDR2 reads SQIVND (reference sequence). V lost 4 bases and J lost 6, with 9 bases in between. The CDR3 has 12 residues.